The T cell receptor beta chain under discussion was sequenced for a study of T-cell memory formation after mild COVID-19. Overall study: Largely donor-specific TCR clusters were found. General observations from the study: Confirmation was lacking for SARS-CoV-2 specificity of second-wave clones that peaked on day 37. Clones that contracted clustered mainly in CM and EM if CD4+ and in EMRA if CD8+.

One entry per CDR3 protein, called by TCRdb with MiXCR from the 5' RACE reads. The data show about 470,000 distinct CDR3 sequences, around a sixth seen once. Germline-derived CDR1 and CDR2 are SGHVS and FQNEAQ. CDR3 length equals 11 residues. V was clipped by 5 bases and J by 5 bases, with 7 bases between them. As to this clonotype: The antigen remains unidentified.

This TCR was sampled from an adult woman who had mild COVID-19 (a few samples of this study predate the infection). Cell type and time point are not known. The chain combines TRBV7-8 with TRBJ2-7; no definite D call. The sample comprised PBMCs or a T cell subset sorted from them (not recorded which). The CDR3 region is CASSRWDEQYF. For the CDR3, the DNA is TGTGCCAGCAGCCGATGGGACGAGCAGTACTTC.